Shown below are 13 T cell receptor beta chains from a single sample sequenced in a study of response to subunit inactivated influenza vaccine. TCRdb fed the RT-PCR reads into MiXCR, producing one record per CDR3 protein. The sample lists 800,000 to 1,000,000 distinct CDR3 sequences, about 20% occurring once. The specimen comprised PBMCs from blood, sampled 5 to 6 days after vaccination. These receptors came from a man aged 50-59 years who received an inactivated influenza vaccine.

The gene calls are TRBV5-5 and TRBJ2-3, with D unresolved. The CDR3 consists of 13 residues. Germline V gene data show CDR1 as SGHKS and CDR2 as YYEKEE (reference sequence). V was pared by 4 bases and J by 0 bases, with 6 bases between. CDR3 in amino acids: CASSGISTDTQYF. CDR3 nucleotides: TGTGCCAGCAGCGGGATTAGCACAGATACGCAGTATTTT.

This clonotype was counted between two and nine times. CDR3 region: CASSLGGPRTDTQYF. Here the CDR3 DNA reads TGTGCCAGCAGCTTAGGGGGACCTCGCACAGATACGCAGTATTTT. The chain carries TRBV11-1 and TRBJ2-3, with D perhaps TRBD1 or TRBD2 (5 bases each). Germline CDR1 reads SGHAT; CDR2 reads FQDESV (reference sequence). The CDR3 runs to 15 residues. The germline V and J ends were trimmed by 1 base and 1 base, with 9 bases remaining between them. The full variable domain, in which reference TRBV11-1 and TRBJ2-3 provide the parts outside the CDR3, is EAEVAQSPRYKITEKSQAVAFWCDPISGHATLYWYRQILGQGPELLVQFQDESVVDDSQLPKDRFSAERLKGVDSTLKIQPAELGDSAMYLCASSLGGPRTDTQYFGPGTRLTVL.

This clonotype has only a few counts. The CDR3 coding sequence is TGTGCCAGCAGACCCCTGGGTACAGGGGCGTTTGAGCAGTTCTTC. This translates into CASRPLGTGAFEQFF. The V call is TRBV6-2 or TRBV6-3, the J call TRBJ2-1, with 7 positions matching TRBD1. Losses at the gene ends were 6 bases for V and 9 bases for J; bases not matched to a gene: 14. This CDR3 contains 15 residues. Germline values: CDR1 MNHEY, CDR2 SVGEGT.

CDR3 amino acids: CASTTGGVKPQHF. The CDR3 DNA reads TGTGCCAGCACTACCGGGGGGGTTAAGCCCCAGCATTTT. This sequence joins TRBV28 and TRBJ1-5, with a possible D match to TRBD1 (5 bases). CDR1 and CDR2 from the germline V gene are MDHEN and SYDVKM. V was trimmed by 7 bases and J by 8 bases, leaving 15 bases between them. The CDR3 loop spans 13 amino acids.

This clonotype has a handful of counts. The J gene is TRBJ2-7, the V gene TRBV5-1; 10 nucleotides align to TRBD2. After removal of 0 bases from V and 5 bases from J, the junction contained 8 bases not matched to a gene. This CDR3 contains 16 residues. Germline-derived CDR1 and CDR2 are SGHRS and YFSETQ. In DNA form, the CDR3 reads TGCGCCAGCAGCTTGGAAGGTAGCGGGAGGATAAACGAGCAGTACTTC. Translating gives CASSLEGSGRINEQYF.

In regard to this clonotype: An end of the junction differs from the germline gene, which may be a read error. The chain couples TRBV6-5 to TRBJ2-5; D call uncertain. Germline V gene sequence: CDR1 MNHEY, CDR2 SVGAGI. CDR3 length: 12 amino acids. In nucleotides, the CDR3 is TGTGCCACCAGTTATGGTGGAGAGACCCAGTACTTC. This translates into CATSYGGETQYF.

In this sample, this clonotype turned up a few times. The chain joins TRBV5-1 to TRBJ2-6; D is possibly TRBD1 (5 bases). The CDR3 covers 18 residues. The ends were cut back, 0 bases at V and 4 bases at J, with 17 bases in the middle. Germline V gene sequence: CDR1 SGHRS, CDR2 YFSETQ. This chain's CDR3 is CASSLGPGLTGGANVLTF. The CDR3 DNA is TGCGCCAGCAGCTTGGGGCCAGGGTTAACTGGGGGGGCCAACGTCCTGACTTTC.

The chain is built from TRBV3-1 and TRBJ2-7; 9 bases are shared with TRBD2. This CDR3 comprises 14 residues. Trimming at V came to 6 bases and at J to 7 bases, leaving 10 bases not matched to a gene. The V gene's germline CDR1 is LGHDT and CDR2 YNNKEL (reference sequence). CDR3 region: CASRNSGGQREQYF. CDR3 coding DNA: TGTGCCAGCAGAAATAGCGGGGGCCAACGAGAGCAGTACTTC.

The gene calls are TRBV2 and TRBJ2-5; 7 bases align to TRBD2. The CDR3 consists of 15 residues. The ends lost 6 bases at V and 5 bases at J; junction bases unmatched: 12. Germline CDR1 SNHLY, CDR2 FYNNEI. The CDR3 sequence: CASRSSGVGGETQYF. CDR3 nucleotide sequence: TGTGCCAGCAGATCCAGCGGGGTCGGTGGTGAGACCCAGTACTTC.

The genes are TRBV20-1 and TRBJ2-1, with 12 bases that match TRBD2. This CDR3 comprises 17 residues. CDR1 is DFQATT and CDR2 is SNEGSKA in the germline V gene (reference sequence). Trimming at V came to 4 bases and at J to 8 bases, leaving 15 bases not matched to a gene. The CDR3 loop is CSANGGRLAGVYDEQFF. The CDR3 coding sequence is TGCAGTGCTAATGGGGGGAGACTAGCGGGAGTGTATGATGAGCAGTTCTTC.

The DNA for the CDR3 is TGTGCCAGCAGCTTAAAGCGGGGGCAGTTCTTC. This encodes CASSLKRGQFF. The chain carries TRBV11-2 and TRBJ2-1, with 7 bases that match TRBD2. This CDR3 contains 11 residues. CDR1 and CDR2 (germline): SGHAT, FQNNGV. After removal of 2 bases from V and 12 bases from J, the junction contained 1 base not matched to a gene.

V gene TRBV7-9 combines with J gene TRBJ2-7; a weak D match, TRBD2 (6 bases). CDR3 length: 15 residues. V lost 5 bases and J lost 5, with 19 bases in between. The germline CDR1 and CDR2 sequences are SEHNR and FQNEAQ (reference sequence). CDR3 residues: CASSRSGLGDHEQYF. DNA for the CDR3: TGTGCCAGCAGCCGATCGGGACTGGGGGATCACGAGCAGTACTTC. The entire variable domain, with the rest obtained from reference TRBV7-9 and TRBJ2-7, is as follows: DTGVSQNPRHKITKRGQNVTFRCDPISEHNRLYWYRQTLGQGPEFLTYFQNEAQLEKSRLLSDRFSAERPKGSFSTLEIQRTEQGDSAMYLCASSRSGLGDHEQYFGPGTRLTVT.

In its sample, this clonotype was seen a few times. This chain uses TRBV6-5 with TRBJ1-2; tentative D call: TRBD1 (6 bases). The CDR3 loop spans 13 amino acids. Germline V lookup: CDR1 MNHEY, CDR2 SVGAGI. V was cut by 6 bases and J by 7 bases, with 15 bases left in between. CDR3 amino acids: CASSNSGASGYTF. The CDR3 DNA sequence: TGTGCCAGCAGCAACTCGGGGGCGTCTGGCTACACCTTC.